The 6 T cell receptor beta chains listed next were all sequenced from one sample in a study of T cells in Graves' hyperthyroidism and ophthalmopathy (dated 2019 in TCRdb). The library came from multiplex PCR. The data were produced on an Illumina HiSeq 2000. The TCR beta CDR3 regions were amplified from the RNA transcripts. For the first round of RT-PCR on the TCR CDR3, the HTBI primer set was used together with the Qiagen OneStep RT-PCR kit. TCRdb reprocessing: public reads trimmed at Q25 with fastp, clones called with MiXCR, in-frame beta chains kept. Each entry merges the rows of one CDR3 protein and shows their most common DNA and genes. Counted in this sample were roughly 400,000 distinct CDR3 sequences; 11% to 15% of them appeared once. The leading ten clones occupy approximately 27% of the sample. Sequenced input: blood. The receptors were gathered from a man aged 45 to 65 with Graves' ophthalmopathy.

This clonotype was observed at least ten times. The chain uses TRBV9 and TRBJ2-2; 9 bases fit TRBD1. This CDR3 comprises 18 residues. V was clipped by 4 bases and J by 3 bases; unmatched bases: 13. Germline V gives CDR1 SGDLS, CDR2 YYNGEE. CDR3: CASSQLHGQGSDTGELFF. DNA for the CDR3: TGTGCCAGCAGCCAACTGCACGGACAGGGGTCCGACACCGGGGAGCTGTTTTTT.

This clonotype was seen only a few times. The chain is built from TRBV2 and TRBJ2-3; 8 bases agree with TRBD1. Germline values: CDR1 SNHLY, CDR2 FYNNEI. J was trimmed by 6 bases and V by 4 bases; bases with no gene match: 9. The CDR3 contains 15 residues. The CDR3 region is CASSAGGVRADTQYF. CDR3 in DNA: TGTGCCAGCAGTGCAGGGGGCGTGCGGGCCGATACGCAGTATTTT.

This clonotype was counted ten times or more. The J gene is TRBJ2-3, the V gene TRBV13; D remains ambiguous. Germline CDR1 and CDR2: PRHDT and FYEKMQ (reference sequence). The V end was cut by 3 bases, the J end by 6 bases, with 4 bases between. CDR3 length: 11 amino acids. CDR3 sequence (DNA): TGTGCCAGCAGCTTCGTCGATACGCAGTATTTT. Protein: CASSFVDTQYF.

There are many counts of this clonotype. This chain connects TRBV5-1 to TRBJ2-2; 9 positions match TRBD2. Germline V gene data show CDR1 as SGHRS and CDR2 as YFSETQ. CDR3 length: 15 residues. V lost 6 bases and J lost 8; bases outside the gene matches: 11. The CDR3 sequence is CASTGLATTGGELFF. The DNA of the CDR3 is TGCGCCAGCACTGGACTAGCGACGACCGGTGGGGAGCTGTTTTTT.

The V gene is TRBV6-1, the J gene TRBJ1-2; a weak D match, TRBD1 (6 bases). Trimming shortened V by 7 bases and J by 6 bases, and 24 bases separated the two germline ends. This CDR3 has 16 residues. The germline CDR1 and CDR2 sequences are MNHNS and SASEGT. In DNA, the CDR3 is TGTGCCAGCACCCGAGCGGGGAAGGACAGCATAAATGGCTACACCTTC. Translating it yields CASTRAGKDSINGYTF.

This clonotype was seen repeatedly, ten times or more. The chain employs TRBV2 and TRBJ2-1; the D gene could be TRBD1 or TRBD2 (5 bases each). This CDR3 spans 17 amino acids. Germline V gives CDR1 SNHLY, CDR2 FYNNEI. The germline V and J ends were trimmed by 6 bases and 6 bases, with 24 bases remaining between them. The CDR3 loop is CASSVPEDFPGGNEQFF. In nucleotides, the CDR3 is TGTGCCAGCAGCGTTCCCGAGGACTTTCCTGGGGGCAATGAGCAGTTCTTC.